These 4 T cell receptor beta chains originate from one sample sequenced in a study of a mutant IDH1 vaccine in newly diagnosed glioma. Sequencing was performed with immunoSEQ multiplex PCR; in TCRdb, only in-frame clones are kept and a portion is missing. The sample records 9,500 to 12,000 clones, 87% being singletons. For these receptors, no antigen is known. Time point here: week 5, during vaccination. Every vaccine dose comprised 300 ug of mutant IDH1 20-mer peptide plus topical imiquimod. This material consisted of PBMCs, taken from a glioma patient whose treatment included an IDH1 peptide vaccine. The receptors shown here come from a woman between 35 and 50 years old with glioma. Some clones in this sample may be carry-over from other donors' samples.

This clone appeared a few times. V usage is TRBV6-1 and J usage is TRBJ1-1, with D possibly TRBD1 on 5 matching bases. The V end was cut by 4 bases, the J end by 1 base, with 13 bases between. From germline, CDR1 is MNHNS and CDR2 SASEGT. The CDR3 spans 15 residues. DNA for the CDR3: TGTGCCAGCAGTGGATGGGGACGGGGGAACACTGAAGCTTTCTTT. This encodes CASSGWGRGNTEAFF.

The chain couples TRBV4-3 to TRBJ1-1; D remains ambiguous. V lost 0 bases, J lost 8 bases, and 13 bases lay in between. The CDR3 extends over 14 amino acids. Germline CDR1 reads LGHNA; CDR2 reads YSLEER. The CDR3 is CASSQDRGRPEAFF. The CDR3 nucleotides are TGCGCCAGCAGCCAAGATCGTGGCAGGCCGGAAGCTTTCTTT.

The rearrangement uses TRBV6-1 and TRBJ2-5, with 9 nucleotides matching TRBD1. The CDR3 sequence is 15 residues long. Trimming cost V 2 bases and J 5 bases; bases outside gene matches: 6. Germline CDR1 is MNHNS and CDR2 is SASEGT. The CDR3 DNA reads as TGTGCCAGCAGTGAACACAGGGGGCGCGATGAGACCCAGTACTTC. Translated, it gives CASSEHRGRDETQYF.

This clone was observed a few times. V gene TRBV11-3 combines with J gene TRBJ1-1, with 8 nucleotides matching TRBD1. CDR1 SGHNT and CDR2 YENEEA come from the germline V gene. After removal of 4 bases from V and 1 base from J, the junction contained 2 bases not matched to a gene. The CDR3 spans 14 residues. CDR3 sequence reads: CASSSGQGNTEAFF. The CDR3 bases are TGTGCCAGCAGCTCCGGACAGGGGAACACTGAAGCTTTCTTT.